The TCR beta chain described here comes from a study of shared clonotypes between healthy human individuals. Study overall: The study used three CD4 naive, three CD4 memory, two CD8 naive and one CD8 memory plate per donor.

In the study's own analysis: Quality scores were absent from the junction-only immunoSEQ sequences, so filtering differed. Data came from immunoSEQ multiplex PCR; TCRdb stores just in-frame clones and leaves some out. The V and J calls and clone size were taken over from that table, and D and trimming were inferred from the DNA. The repertoire holds fewer than 1.8 million clones, with approximately 98.5% as singletons. CDR1 is LGHNA and CDR2 is YSLEER in the germline V gene. The V and J ends lost 4 bases and 3 bases, in that order; junction bases with no gene match: 6. The CDR3 has 15 residues. The receptor was isolated from a man under 40 in good health. V and J are TRBV4-3 and TRBJ2-7; 10 bases align to TRBD2. Sequencing was done on a sample of naive CD4+ T cells sorted from blood. Specified subset: CD45RA+ positively selected. The CDR3 loop is CASSLGTSVYYEQYF. The DNA of the CDR3 is TGCGCCAGCAGCCTTGGGACTAGCGTATACTACGAGCAGTACTTC.